Each of the 16 T cell receptor beta chains below was sequenced from the same sample in a study of CD8+ T cells in alopecia areata. Sorting used CD4, CD8alpha, NKG2D, NKG2ACE and other markers on pooled cutaneous lymph node cells. Sequencing used cDNA as its template, made by extracting RNA and reverse transcribing it. Measured with immunoSEQ multiplex PCR; TCRdb has only the in-frame clones, and not every one. Recorded here are 250,000 or so clones, with no singletons, and the ten leading clones hold roughly 1.2%. Sequencing was carried out using CD4+ T cells sorted from a lymph node. These receptors all stem from a C3H/HeJ mouse with alopecia areata. MHC haplotype: H2-k.

A few counts support this clone. Germline and genes: mouse. Read sequence stops 4 residues before the CDR3 end, and the germline J gene provides the missing end. This chain joins TRBV13-1 and TRBJ2-3; D is possibly TRBD1 (6 bases). V was trimmed by 3 bases and J by 4 bases, leaving 15 bases between them. Germline CDR1 reads NSHNY; CDR2 reads SYGAGN. This CDR3 spans 15 amino acids. The CDR3: CASSVRGTYSETLYF. The CDR3 bases that were read are TGTGCCAGCAGTGTCCGGGGGACATATTCAGAA.

Regarding this clone: Any gene name here is a mouse gene name. From the germline J gene comes the end of the CDR3, since the read stops 3 residues before it. This chain links TRBV13-3 with TRBJ1-6, with D unclear. TRBJ1-6 is an ORF for which the function is uncertain. Germline V gene sequence: CDR1 NNHDY, CDR2 SYVADS. Trimming removed 3 bases at V and 4 bases at J, with 5 bases between. The CDR3 contains 13 residues. CDR3 region: CASSVGYNSPLYF. CDR3 DNA, as far as it was read: TGTGCCAGCAGTGTGGGGTATAATTCGCCC.

A remark on this clone: All gene names here are mouse names. The DNA ends 4 residues before the CDR3 does, and the rest of the CDR3 is filled in from the germline J gene. The chain is built from TRBV5 and TRBJ2-2, with 7 nucleotides matching TRBD1. Trimming cost V 4 bases and J 1 base; bases outside gene matches: 3. Looked up from germline, CDR1 is LGHNA and CDR2 is YNLKQL (reference sequence). This CDR3 has 15 residues. CDR3: CASSPRTGNTGQLYF. The covered CDR3 bases are TGTGCCAGCAGCCCCAGGACAGGAAACACCGGG.

Notes on this clone: Germline and genes: mouse. The read ends 4 residues early relative to the CDR3; the germline J gene fills the gap. The rearrangement links TRBV19 to TRBJ2-7; 9 nucleotides line up with TRBD2. The V gene's germline CDR1 is FNHDT and CDR2 SITEND (reference sequence). The CDR3 covers 15 residues. This CDR3 reads CASSIGWGGADEQYF. Incomplete CDR3 DNA: TGTGCCAGCAGTATAGGGTGGGGGGGCGCGGAT.

This clone occurred a few times. The germline and genes are mouse ones. Sequencing ends 4 residues short of the CDR3 end; the germline J gene provides the rest. The chain is built from TRBV13-3 and TRBJ1-2, with 9 bases lining up with TRBD1. The V gene's germline CDR1 is NNHDY and CDR2 SYVADS. CDR3 length: 13 residues. V shed 5 bases and J 3 bases; nucleotides not matched to a gene: 2. This CDR3 is CASSTGGHSDYTF. The CDR3 bases that were read are TGTGCCAGCAGCACAGGGGGCCACTCC.

This clone was seen more than once but under ten times. Gene names are the mouse ones. Sequencing ends 4 residues short of the CDR3 end; the germline J gene provides the rest. This chain connects TRBV1 to TRBJ2-5, with a tentative D call TRBD2 (5 bases). The CDR3 sequence is 13 residues long. Looked up from germline, CDR1 is NSQYPW and CDR2 is LRSPGD (reference sequence). The CDR3 protein is CTCSAWDLDTQYF. CDR3 DNA, as far as it was read: TGCACCTGCAGTGCCTGGGATCTGGAC.

There are a few counts of this clone. Gene and germline names: mouse. The same CDR3 also results from other DNA sequences found in this sample. CDR3 bases read: TGTGCCAGCAGTGGACAGGGGGCTGAC. Protein product: CASSGQGAD. The CDR3 reads in full as CASSGQGADTQYF. The rearrangement uses TRBV13-3 and TRBJ2-5; 10 nucleotides match TRBD1. Coverage ceases 4 residues before the CDR3 finishes, and the germline J gene fills in the end. The CDR3 totals 13 residues. The germline CDR1 and CDR2 sequences are NNHDY and SYVADS.

In the case of this clone: Genes here carry mouse names. The read ends 4 residues early relative to the CDR3; the germline J gene fills the gap. The chain uses TRBV3 and TRBJ1-1; the D is unclear. Germline-derived CDR1 and CDR2 are SNHLY and FYNGKV (reference sequence). This CDR3 contains 10 residues. Incomplete CDR3 DNA: TGTGCCAGCACCCAGACA. Translated: CASTQT. The entire CDR3 protein reads CASTQTEVFF. Full variable domain (remainder filled in from reference TRBV3 and TRBJ1-1): GPKVLQIPSHQIIDMGQMVTLNCDPVSNHLYFYWYKQILGQQMEFLVNFYNGKVMEKSKLFKDQFSVERPDGSYFTLKIQPTALEDSAVYFCASTQTEVFFGKGTRLTVV.

This clone has only a few counts. The genes and germline here are from mouse. The sequenced fragment ends 4 residues before the CDR3 boundary, so the rest is inferred from the germline J gene. The chain uses TRBV5 and TRBJ2-1; 8 bases map to TRBD2. V lost 0 bases to trimming and J lost 6 bases; unmatched junction nucleotides: 4. CDR3 length: 15 amino acids. Germline V CDR1 and CDR2: LGHNA, YNLKQL (reference sequence). This chain's CDR3 is CASSQEWGGFAEQFF. The CDR3 DNA, read in part, is TGTGCCAGCAGCCAAGAATGGGGGGGGTTTGCT.

With regard to this clone: Any gene name here is a mouse gene name. From the germline J gene comes the end of the CDR3, since the read stops 4 residues before it. The rearrangement joins TRBV5 to TRBJ1-2; D is unresolved. Trimming cost V 0 bases and J 1 base, with 9 bases left between them. Germline V gene sequence: CDR1 LGHNA, CDR2 YNLKQL (reference sequence). This CDR3 contains 15 residues. Partial CDR3 DNA: TGTGCCAGCAGCCAAGAGCCAGGATTAAACTCC. It encodes CASSQEPGLNS. The entire CDR3 protein reads CASSQEPGLNSDYTF.

This clone was detected a few times. All gene names here are mouse names. The CDR3 is CASSSGTGSDTQYF. CDR3 DNA, as far as it was read: TGTGCTAGCAGTTCCGGGACAGGGAGTGAC. V and J are TRBV29 and TRBJ2-5; 9 bases are a match to TRBD1. From the germline J gene comes the end of the CDR3, since the read stops 4 residues before it. Germline V CDR1 and CDR2: MSHET, SYDVDS. This CDR3 is built from 14 residues.

This clone was seen only a few times. Here the gene names and germline are mouse. The read finishes 4 residues shy of the CDR3 end, and the germline J gene is used to complete it. The chain has TRBV13-3 and TRBJ2-1; the match to TRBD1 covers 7 bases. Germline V CDR1 and CDR2: NNHDY, SYVADS. This CDR3 comprises 11 residues. The part of the CDR3 DNA that was read is TGTGCCAGCCTGACAGGGGCT. Translating gives CASLTGA. The full CDR3 protein is CASLTGAEQFF.

In regard to this clone: Gene names denote mouse genes. The sequence runs out 4 residues before the end of the CDR3; the remainder is reconstructed from the germline J gene. The rearrangement uses TRBV13-2 and TRBJ2-1; a possible D gene is TRBD1 (5 bases). The germline V gene encodes CDR1 NNHNN and CDR2 SYGAGS (reference sequence). The CDR3 spans 12 residues. The covered CDR3 bases are TGTGCCAGCGGTGAAGCAGGGGCT. It yields the protein CASGEAGA. The whole CDR3 is CASGEAGAEQFF.

A remark on this clone: Genes and germline are mouse. From the germline J gene comes the end of the CDR3, since the read stops 4 residues before it. J is TRBJ1-1 and V is TRBV17; D remains ambiguous. Germline V gene lookup returns CDR1 MNHDT and CDR2 YYDKIL. V lost 6 bases and J lost 1, with 12 bases in between. The CDR3 totals 14 residues. The DNA read from the CDR3 is TGTGCTAGCAGGCGAGCGCAGGCGAACACA. Protein: CASRRAQANT. The full CDR3 sequence reads CASRRAQANTEVFF.

About this clone: The genes are named according to mouse. The read falls 4 residues short of the CDR3 end, and the missing part is taken from the germline J gene. This same CDR3 is encoded by further DNA sequences in the sample. V usage is TRBV1 and J usage is TRBJ2-7; 7 bases agree with TRBD1. The CDR3 contains 14 residues. CDR1 is NSQYPW, CDR2 LRSPGD, per germline (reference sequence). V was clipped by 6 bases and J by 0 bases; unmatched bases: 5. CDR3 sequence: CTCRPGQSSYEQYF. Partial CDR3 DNA: TGCACCTGCAGGCCGGGACAGAGCTCCTAT.

This clone occurred a few times. Genes and germline come from the mouse. The CDR3 end lies 4 residues beyond the end of the read and is filled in from the germline J gene. Other DNA sequences from this sample encode an identical CDR3 as well. The chain carries TRBV19 and TRBJ1-2; maybe TRBD1 (6 bases). This CDR3 region has 13 residues. Germline-derived CDR1 and CDR2 are FNHDT and SITEND (reference sequence). V dropped 4 bases and J dropped 2 bases, with 9 bases sitting between them. CDR3 bases read: TGTGCCAGCAGTCCAGACAGGAACTCC. Translation gives CASSPDRNS. The entire CDR3 reads CASSPDRNSDYTF.